This T cell receptor beta chain was found in a study of tumor-infiltrating lymphocytes in primary liver carcinoma. The approximately 17-32 mg bulk tissue piece was not sorted before simultaneous RNA and DNA extraction. A primer in the constant region served to generate TCR beta cDNA from 500 ng of total RNA. Three-round nested multiplex PCR performed with slightly modified ARM-PCR produced the TCR beta libraries. Forward primers for TRBV1-TRBV30 and a C-beta reverse primer served the first two PCR rounds, at about 11 cycles each. MiXCR, run by TCRdb on the multiplex PCR reads, gives a single entry per CDR3 protein. Counted here are 100,000 to 150,000 distinct CDR3 sequences, around 64% occurring once; the ten biggest clones make up 8.4%. Trimming pared 6 bases from V and 0 bases from J, leaving 12 bases between. The CDR3 runs to 15 residues. From germline, CDR1 is MDHEN and CDR2 SYDVKM. This clonotype was detected only a few times.

This receptor was taken from a woman aged 60-70 years with primary liver carcinoma and hepatitis B virus infection. The chain uses TRBV28 and TRBJ2-4; no clear D gene. Input material: liver tumor tissue from sampling region 3. Subset: tumor region T3, left-lateral pole. CDR3 protein: CASSPLKVAKNIQYF. The CDR3 DNA follows: TGTGCCAGCAGCCCTCTTAAGGTAGCCAAAAACATTCAGTACTTC. The variable domain in full, with the rest retrieved from reference TRBV28 and TRBJ2-4, is DVKVTQSSRYLVKRTGEKVFLECVQDMDHENMFWYRQDPGLGLRLIYFSYDVKMKEKGDIPEGYSVSREKKERFSLILESASTNQTSMYLCASSPLKVAKNIQYFGAGTRLSVL.